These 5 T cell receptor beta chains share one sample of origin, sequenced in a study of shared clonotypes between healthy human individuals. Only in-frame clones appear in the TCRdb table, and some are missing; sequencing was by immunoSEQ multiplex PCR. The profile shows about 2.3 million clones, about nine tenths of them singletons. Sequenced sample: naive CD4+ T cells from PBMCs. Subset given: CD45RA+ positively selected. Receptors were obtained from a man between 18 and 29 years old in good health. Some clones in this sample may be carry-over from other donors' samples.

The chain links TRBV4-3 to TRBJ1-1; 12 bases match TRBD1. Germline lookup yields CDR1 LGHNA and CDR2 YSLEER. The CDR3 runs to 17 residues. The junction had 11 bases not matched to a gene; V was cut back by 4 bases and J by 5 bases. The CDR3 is CASSLLWDRGPRTEAFF. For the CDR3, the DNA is TGCGCCAGCAGCCTTCTATGGGACAGGGGGCCGAGGACTGAAGCTTTCTTT.

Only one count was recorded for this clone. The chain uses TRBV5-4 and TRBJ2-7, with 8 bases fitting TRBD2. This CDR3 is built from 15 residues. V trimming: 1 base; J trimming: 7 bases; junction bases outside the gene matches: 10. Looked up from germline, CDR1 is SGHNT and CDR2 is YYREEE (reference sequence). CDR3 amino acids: CASSLLGTRAGEQYF. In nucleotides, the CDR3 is TGTGCCAGCAGCTTGTTGGGGACTAGAGCGGGTGAGCAGTACTTC.

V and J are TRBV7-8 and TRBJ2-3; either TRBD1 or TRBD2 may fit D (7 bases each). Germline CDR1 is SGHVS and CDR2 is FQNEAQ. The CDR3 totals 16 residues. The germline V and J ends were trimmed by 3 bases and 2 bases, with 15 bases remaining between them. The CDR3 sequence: CASSFGRGGSTDTQYF. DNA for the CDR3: TGTGCCAGCAGCTTTGGCAGGGGGGGCTCCACAGATACGCAGTATTTT.

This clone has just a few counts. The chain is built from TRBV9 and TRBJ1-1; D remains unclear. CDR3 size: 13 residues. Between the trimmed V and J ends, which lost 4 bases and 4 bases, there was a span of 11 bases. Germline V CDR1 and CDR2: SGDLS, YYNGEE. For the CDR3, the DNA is TGTGCCAGCAGCCCGGCAGACTCCACTGAAGCTTTCTTT. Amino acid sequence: CASSPADSTEAFF.

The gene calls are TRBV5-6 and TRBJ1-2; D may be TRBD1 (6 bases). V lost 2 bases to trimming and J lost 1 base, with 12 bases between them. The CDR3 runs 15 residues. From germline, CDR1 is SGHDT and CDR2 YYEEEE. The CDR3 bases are TGTGCCAGCAGCTTTGGAGGGGGGAATAACTATGGCTACACCTTC. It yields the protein CASSFGGGNNYGYTF.